A selection of T cell receptor beta chains follows, all from one sample in a study of blood T cell repertoires in COVID-19. Data came from immunoSEQ multiplex PCR; TCRdb stores just in-frame clones and leaves some out. The table lists 410,000 or so clones, 70% to 90% of them singletons, with 1.5% to 1.7% in the top ten. Material for sequencing was peripheral blood. Receptors were obtained from a woman in her thirties or forties with COVID-19, enrolled during active disease. Both conserved end residues are part of each CDR3. D genes are given only for firm matches. Clone sizes are given selectively: once, few, many, or a class where the clone is expanded.

abundance	j_gene	d_gene	v_gene	CDR3aa	CDR3nt
-	TRBJ2-3	TRBD2	TRBV6-1	CASSELAGGPDTQYF	TGTGCCAGCAGTGAACTAGCGGGAGGGCCAGATACGCAGTATTTT
-	TRBJ2-3	TRBD2	TRBV5-6	CASSRALAGGWSDTQYF	TGTGCCAGCAGCAGGGCTTTAGCGGGGGGATGGTCAGATACGCAGTATTTT
-	TRBJ1-2	TRBD1	TRBV12-5	CASGFSSGTGYGYTF	TGTGCTAGTGGTTTCTCTTCCGGGACAGGGTATGGCTACACCTTC
-	TRBJ2-6	-	TRBV11-2	CASSLLLNSGANVLTF	TGTGCCAGCAGCTTGCTCCTAAACTCTGGGGCCAACGTCCTGACTTTC
-	TRBJ2-1	-	TRBV18	CASSPLEGTNEQFF	TGTGCCAGCTCACCATTAGAGGGTACGAATGAGCAGTTCTTC
-	TRBJ2-7	TRBD2	TRBV7-2	CASSLVGEGPYEQYF	TGTGCCAGCAGCTTAGTGGGGGAGGGGCCCTACGAGCAGTACTTC
-	TRBJ1-1	TRBD1	TRBV5-1	CASSPTNRGSFTEAFF	TGCGCCAGCAGTCCCACAAACAGGGGAAGTTTCACTGAAGCTTTCTTT
-	TRBJ2-1	TRBD2	TRBV9	CASSVSESGRFLVSYNEQFF	TGTGCCAGCAGCGTATCCGAGAGCGGGAGATTTTTAGTATCCTACAATGAGCAGTTCTTC
-	TRBJ1-1	-	TRBV6-6	CASSGFGAFF	TGTGCCAGCAGTGGTTTCGGAGCTTTCTTT
-	TRBJ1-6	-	TRBV4-3	CASSRRGPELNSPLHF	TGCGCCAGCAGCCGGAGGGGTCCAGAACTTAATTCACCCCTCCACTTT
-	TRBJ2-1	-	TRBV5-8	CASSGQMGEQFF	TGTGCCAGCAGCGGACAGATGGGTGAGCAGTTCTTC
-	TRBJ1-3	-	TRBV5-1	CASREQPYSGNTIYF	TGCGCCAGCAGGGAGCAGCCTTACTCTGGAAACACCATATATTTT
-	TRBJ1-5	-	TRBV15	CATSREVQGKQPQHF	TGTGCCACCAGCAGAGAAGTACAGGGCAAGCAGCCCCAGCATTTT
-	TRBJ1-1	TRBD1	TRBV7-9	CASSSRTGSIAFF	TGTGCCAGCAGCTCGAGGACAGGGTCAATAGCTTTCTTT
-	TRBJ1-3	-	TRBV30	CAGGQGSSGNTIYF	TGTGCCGGGGGTCAGGGGAGCTCTGGAAACACCATATATTTT
-	TRBJ2-1	TRBD2	TRBV7-2	CASSPHLRGRAGNEQFF	TGTGCCAGCAGCCCTCATCTCCGCGGGAGGGCGGGCAATGAGCAGTTCTTC
-	TRBJ1-6	-	TRBV27	CASRAQGYNSPLHF	TGTGCCAGCAGGGCACAGGGTTATAATTCACCCCTCCACTTT
-	TRBJ2-1	TRBD2	TRBV7-7	CASSLMAGGGNEQFF	TGTGCTAGCAGCTTAATGGCGGGAGGCGGGAATGAGCAGTTCTTC
-	TRBJ1-1	TRBD1	TRBV7-3	CASSLGTGAYTEAFF	TGTGCCAGCAGCTTAGGGACAGGGGCTTACACTGAAGCTTTCTTT
-	TRBJ1-2	-	TRBV5-1	CASSLDAQYGYTF	TGCGCCAGCAGCTTGGATGCACAGTATGGCTACACCTTC
-	TRBJ2-7	-	TRBV30	CAWRTRRPSSSYEQYF	TGTGCCTGGAGGACCCGCAGGCCCTCGAGCTCCTACGAGCAGTACTTC
-	TRBJ2-7	TRBD2	TRBV14	CASSPLGTGGTYEQYF	TGTGCCAGCAGCCCCCTAGGGACGGGGGGGACCTACGAGCAGTACTTC
few	TRBJ2-6	-	TRBV5-1	CASSLGQAISGANVLTF	TGCGCCAGCAGCTTGGGACAGGCCATCTCTGGGGCCAACGTCCTGACTTTC
once	TRBJ1-6	-	TRBV3-1/TRBV3-2	CASSQVGSFGASPLHF	TGTGCCAGCAGCCAAGTGGGTTCCTTTGGGGCTTCACCCCTCCACTTT
-	TRBJ2-6	-	TRBV9	CASSGVPGANVLTF	TGTGCCAGCTCCGGGGTACCCGGGGCCAACGTCCTGACTTTC
-	TRBJ2-5	-	TRBV5-1	CASSLSDVVRETQYF	TGCGCCAGCAGCTTATCAGATGTCGTCCGAGAGACCCAGTACTTC
-	TRBJ2-1	TRBD2	TRBV7-2	CASSASSGRAGEQFF	TGTGCCAGCAGCGCTTCTAGCGGGAGGGCCGGTGAGCAGTTCTTC
-	TRBJ2-7	TRBD2	TRBV3-1/TRBV3-2	CASSHRGLAGGSYEQYF	TGTGCCAGCAGCCACAGGGGACTAGCGGGGGGTAGCTACGAGCAGTACTTC
-	TRBJ2-1	-	TRBV7-2	CASSRDRNEQFF	TGTGCCAGCAGCCGCGATCGCAATGAGCAGTTCTTC
-	TRBJ2-1	TRBD2	TRBV9	CASSVDGTSGYNEQFF	TGTGCCAGCAGCGTAGACGGGACTAGCGGCTACAATGAGCAGTTCTTC
-	TRBJ1-5	-	TRBV21-1	CASSRDRELSAQHF	TGTGCCAGCAGCCGGGACAGGGAATTATCAGCCCAGCATTTT